This TCR beta chain emerged from a study of control samples from healthy donors and cancer patients. Some clones are missing from TCRdb's copy, which holds only in-frame ones; the method was immunoSEQ multiplex PCR. The sample includes 150,000 or so clones, 85% to 95% seen only once; the top ten take approximately 6%. From germline, CDR1 is SQVTM and CDR2 ANQGSEA. V was trimmed by 1 base and J by 2 bases, leaving 29 bases between them. This CDR3 contains 20 residues. The chain has TRBV29-1 and TRBJ1-2; tentatively, D is TRBD1 (6 bases). Sequencing was done on a sample of blood. This clonotype was obtained from a man between 35 and 55 years old in good health. CDR3 in amino acids: CSVEGFVREQGRVRNYGYTF. DNA of the CDR3: TGCAGCGTTGAAGGGTTTGTTCGGGAACAGGGAAGAGTGCGAAACTATGGCTACACCTTC. The whole variable domain, remainder taken from reference TRBV29-1 and TRBJ1-2, is SAVISQKPSRDICQRGTSLTIQCQVDSQVTMMFWYRQQPGQSLTLIATANQGSEATYESGFVIDKFPISRPNLTFSTLTVSNMSPEDSSIYLCSVEGFVREQGRVRNYGYTFGSGTRLTVV.